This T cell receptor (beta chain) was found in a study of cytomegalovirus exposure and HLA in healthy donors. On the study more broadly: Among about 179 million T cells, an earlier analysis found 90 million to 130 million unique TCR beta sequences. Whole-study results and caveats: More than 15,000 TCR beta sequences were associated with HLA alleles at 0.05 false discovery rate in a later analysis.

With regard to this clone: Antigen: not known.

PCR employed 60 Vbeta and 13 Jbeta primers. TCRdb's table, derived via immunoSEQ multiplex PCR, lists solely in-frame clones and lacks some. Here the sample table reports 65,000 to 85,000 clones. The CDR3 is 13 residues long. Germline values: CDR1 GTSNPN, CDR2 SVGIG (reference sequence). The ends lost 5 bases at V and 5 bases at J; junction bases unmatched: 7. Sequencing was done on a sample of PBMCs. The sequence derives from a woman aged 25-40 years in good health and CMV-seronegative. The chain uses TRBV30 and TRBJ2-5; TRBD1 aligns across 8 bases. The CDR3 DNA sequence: TGTGCCTGGGTCAGGGGGCGCTTCGAGACCCAGTACTTC. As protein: CAWVRGRFETQYF.